This TCR beta chain originates from a study of metastatic and nonmetastatic thyroid tumors. Background on the study: Comparison of repertoires was carried out across blood and tumor or nodule tissue from malignant and benign thyroid patients.

This clone came up a few times. The antigen is undetermined. General study results and limits: The reported finding was significantly higher TCR beta diversity in malignant thyroid tumors relative to benign nodules, in blood and tumor.

Not a single patient had been given any form of treatment at any point before undergoing thyroid surgery. In the study's own analysis: Using the CDR3 differences seen across clinicopathological groups, the authors built a distant-metastasis classifier for papillary thyroid cancer, which was meant to discriminate distant-metastatic patients. MiXCR re-clonotyped the PCR reads for TCRdb. The V and J calls were determined by TCRdb, not by the authors. In the table there are approximately 13,000 clones, roughly 23% of which are singletons. The CDR3 is made up of 13 amino acids. With 4 bases removed from V and 5 bases from J, the gap between germline ends came to 11 bases. Germline CDR1 and CDR2: MNHNS and SASEGT.

This sequence joins TRBV6-1 and TRBJ1-2, with D tentatively TRBD1 (5 bases). The source material was blood. This clonotype was sampled from a female donor with papillary thyroid cancer or a benign thyroid nodule (not recorded which). Some clones in this sample may be carry-over from other donors' samples. The CDR3 region has the DNA TGTGCCAGCAGTGTTGGGGCGGAATATGGCTACACCTTC. Residues: CASSVGAEYGYTF.